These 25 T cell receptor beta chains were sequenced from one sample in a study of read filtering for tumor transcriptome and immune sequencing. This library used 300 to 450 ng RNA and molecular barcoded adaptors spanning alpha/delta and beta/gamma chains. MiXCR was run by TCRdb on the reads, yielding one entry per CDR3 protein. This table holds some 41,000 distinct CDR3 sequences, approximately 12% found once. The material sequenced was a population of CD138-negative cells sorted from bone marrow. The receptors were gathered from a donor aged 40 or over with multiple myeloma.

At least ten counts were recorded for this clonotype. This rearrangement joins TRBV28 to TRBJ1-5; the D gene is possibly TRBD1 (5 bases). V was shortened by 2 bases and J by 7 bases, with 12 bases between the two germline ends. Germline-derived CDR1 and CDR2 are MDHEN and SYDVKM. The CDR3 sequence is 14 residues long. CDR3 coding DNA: TGTGCCAGCAGTTTACATGGGGGACCACAGCCCCAGCATTTT. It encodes CASSLHGGPQPQHF.

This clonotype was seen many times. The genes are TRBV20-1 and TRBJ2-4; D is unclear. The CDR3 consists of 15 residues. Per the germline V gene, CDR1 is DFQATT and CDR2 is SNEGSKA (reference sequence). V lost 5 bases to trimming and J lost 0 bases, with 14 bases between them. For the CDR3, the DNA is TGCAGTGCTGATAGGCAGAGATTAGCCAAAAACATTCAGTACTTC. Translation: CSADRQRLAKNIQYF.

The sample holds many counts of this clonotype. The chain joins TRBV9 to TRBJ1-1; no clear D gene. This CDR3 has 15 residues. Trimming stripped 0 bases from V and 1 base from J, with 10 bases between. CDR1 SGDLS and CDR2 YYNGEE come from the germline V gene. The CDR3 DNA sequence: TGTGCCAGCAGCGTAGGGAGTTTGACGAACACTGAAGCTTTCTTT. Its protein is CASSVGSLTNTEAFF.

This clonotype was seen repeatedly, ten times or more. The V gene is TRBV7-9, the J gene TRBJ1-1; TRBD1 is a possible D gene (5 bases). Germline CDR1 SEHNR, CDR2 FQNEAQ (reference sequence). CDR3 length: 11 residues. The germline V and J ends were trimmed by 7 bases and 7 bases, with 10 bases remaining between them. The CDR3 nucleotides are TGTGCCAGCACGGCAGGGTTTGAAGCTTTCTTT. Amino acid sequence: CASTAGFEAFF. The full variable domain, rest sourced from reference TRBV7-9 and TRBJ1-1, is DTGVSQNPRHKITKRGQNVTFRCDPISEHNRLYWYRQTLGQGPEFLTYFQNEAQLEKSRLLSDRFSAERPKGSFSTLEIQRTEQGDSAMYLCASTAGFEAFFGQGTRLTVV.

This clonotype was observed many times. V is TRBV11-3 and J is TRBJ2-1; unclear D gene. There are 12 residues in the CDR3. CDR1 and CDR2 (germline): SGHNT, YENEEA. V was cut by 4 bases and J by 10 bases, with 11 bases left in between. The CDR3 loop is CASSSLKREQFF. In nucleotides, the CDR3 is TGTGCCAGCAGCTCCCTTAAACGAGAGCAGTTCTTC.

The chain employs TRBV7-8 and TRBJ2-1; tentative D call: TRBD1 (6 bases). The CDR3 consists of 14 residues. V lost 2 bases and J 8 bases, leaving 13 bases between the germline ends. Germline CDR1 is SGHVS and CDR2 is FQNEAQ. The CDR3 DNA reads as TGTGCCAGCAGCTTACGGACAGTGGGCCATGAGCAGTTCTTC. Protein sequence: CASSLRTVGHEQFF.

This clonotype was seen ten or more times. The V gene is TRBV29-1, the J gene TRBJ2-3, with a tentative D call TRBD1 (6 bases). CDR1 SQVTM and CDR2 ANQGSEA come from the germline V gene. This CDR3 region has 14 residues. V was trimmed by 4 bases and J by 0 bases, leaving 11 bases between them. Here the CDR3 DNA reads TGCAGCGTTGGACAGGCTTTCAGCACAGATACGCAGTATTTT. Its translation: CSVGQAFSTDTQYF.

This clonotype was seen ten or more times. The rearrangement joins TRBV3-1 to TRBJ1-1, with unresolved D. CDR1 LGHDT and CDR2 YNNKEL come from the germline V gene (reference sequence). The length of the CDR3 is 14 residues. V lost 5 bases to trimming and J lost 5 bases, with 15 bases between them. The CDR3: CASSARLAGTEAFF. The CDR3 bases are TGTGCCAGCAGCGCCCGATTAGCCGGGACTGAAGCTTTCTTT.

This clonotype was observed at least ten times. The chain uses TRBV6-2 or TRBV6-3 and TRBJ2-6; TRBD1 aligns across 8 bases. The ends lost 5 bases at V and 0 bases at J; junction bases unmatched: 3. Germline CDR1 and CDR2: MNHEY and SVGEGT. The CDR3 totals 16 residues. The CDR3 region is CASSDRGTSGANVLTF. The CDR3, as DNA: TGTGCCAGCAGTGACAGGGGAACCTCTGGGGCCAACGTCCTGACTTTC.

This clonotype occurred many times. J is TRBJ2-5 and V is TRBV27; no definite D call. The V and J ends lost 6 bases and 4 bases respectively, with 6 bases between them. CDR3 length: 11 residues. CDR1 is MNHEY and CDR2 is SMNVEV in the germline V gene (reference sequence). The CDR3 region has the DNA TGTGCCAGCAGCTTAGGAGAGACCCAGTACTTC. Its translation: CASSLGETQYF.

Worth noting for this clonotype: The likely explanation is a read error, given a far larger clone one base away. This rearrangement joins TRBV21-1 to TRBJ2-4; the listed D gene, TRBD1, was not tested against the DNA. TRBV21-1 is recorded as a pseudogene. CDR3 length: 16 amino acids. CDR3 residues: CASSKVVDRFTNGQYF. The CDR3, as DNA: TGTGCCAGCAGCAAAGTTGTGGACAGATTCACGAACGGGCAGTACTTC.

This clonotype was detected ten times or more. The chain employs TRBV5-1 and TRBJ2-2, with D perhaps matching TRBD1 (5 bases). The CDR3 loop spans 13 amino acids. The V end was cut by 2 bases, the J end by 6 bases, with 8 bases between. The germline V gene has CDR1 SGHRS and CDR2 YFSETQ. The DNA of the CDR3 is TGCGCCAGCAGCTTCCGACAGCCCGGGGAGCTGTTTTTT. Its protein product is CASSFRQPGELFF.

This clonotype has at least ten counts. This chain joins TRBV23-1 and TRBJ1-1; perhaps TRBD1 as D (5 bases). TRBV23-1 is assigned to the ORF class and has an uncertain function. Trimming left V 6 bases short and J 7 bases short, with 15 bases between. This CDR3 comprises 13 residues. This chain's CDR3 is CASRWGGLCEAFF. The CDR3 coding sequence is TGCGCCAGCAGATGGGGGGGACTCTGTGAAGCTTTCTTT.

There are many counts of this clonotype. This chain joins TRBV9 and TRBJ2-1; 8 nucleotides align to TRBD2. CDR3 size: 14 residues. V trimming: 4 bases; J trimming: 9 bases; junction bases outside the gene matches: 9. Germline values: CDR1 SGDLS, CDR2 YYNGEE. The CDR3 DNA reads TGTGCCAGCAGCCCTCGTGATCTAGCGGGTGAGCAGTTCTTC. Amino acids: CASSPRDLAGEQFF.

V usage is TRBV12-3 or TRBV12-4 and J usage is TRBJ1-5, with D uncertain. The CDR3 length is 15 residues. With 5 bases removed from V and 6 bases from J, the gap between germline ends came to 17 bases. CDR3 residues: CASSPTEGIGQPQHF. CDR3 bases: TGTGCCAGCAGTCCCACTGAAGGGATTGGTCAGCCCCAGCATTTT.

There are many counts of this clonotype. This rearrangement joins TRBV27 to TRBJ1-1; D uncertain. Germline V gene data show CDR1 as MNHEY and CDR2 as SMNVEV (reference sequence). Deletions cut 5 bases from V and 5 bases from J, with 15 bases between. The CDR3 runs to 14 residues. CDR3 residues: CASSPTVGYTEAFF. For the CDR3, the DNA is TGTGCCAGCAGTCCCACGGTGGGGTATACTGAAGCTTTCTTT.

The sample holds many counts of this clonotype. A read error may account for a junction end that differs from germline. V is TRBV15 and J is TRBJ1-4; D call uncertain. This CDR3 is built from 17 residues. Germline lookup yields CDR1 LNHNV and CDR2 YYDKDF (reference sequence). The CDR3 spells CATSRDHGGNDGERLFF. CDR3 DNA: TGTGCCACCAGCAGAGATCATGGAGGGAACGACGGGGAAAGACTGTTTTTT.

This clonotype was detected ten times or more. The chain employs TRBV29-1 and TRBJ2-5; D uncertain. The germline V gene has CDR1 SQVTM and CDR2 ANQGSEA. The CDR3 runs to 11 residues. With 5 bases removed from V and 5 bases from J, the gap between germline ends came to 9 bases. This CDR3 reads CSVNVWETQYF. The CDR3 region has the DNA TGCAGCGTTAATGTCTGGGAGACCCAGTACTTC.

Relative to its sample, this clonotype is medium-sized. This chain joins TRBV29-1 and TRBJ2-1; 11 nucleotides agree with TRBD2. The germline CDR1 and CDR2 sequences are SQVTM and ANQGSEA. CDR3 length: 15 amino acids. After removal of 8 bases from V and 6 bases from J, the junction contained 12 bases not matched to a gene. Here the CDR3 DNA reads TGCAGCTTCATAGCGGGGGGGCTGGCGGGCAATGAGCAGTTCTTC. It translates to CSFIAGGLAGNEQFF.

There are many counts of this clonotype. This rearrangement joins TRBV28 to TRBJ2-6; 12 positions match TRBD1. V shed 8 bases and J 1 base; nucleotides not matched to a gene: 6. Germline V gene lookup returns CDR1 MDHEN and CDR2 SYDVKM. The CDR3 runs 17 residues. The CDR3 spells CASRPGQGASGANVLTF. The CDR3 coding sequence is TGTGCCAGCCGCCCGGGACAGGGGGCTTCTGGGGCCAACGTCCTGACTTTC.

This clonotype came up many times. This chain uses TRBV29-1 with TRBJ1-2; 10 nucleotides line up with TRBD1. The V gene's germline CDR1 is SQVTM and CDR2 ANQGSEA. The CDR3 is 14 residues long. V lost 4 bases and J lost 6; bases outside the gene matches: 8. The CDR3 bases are TGCAGCGTTGTACCATCCGGGACAGGGGATGGCTACACCTTC. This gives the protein CSVVPSGTGDGYTF.

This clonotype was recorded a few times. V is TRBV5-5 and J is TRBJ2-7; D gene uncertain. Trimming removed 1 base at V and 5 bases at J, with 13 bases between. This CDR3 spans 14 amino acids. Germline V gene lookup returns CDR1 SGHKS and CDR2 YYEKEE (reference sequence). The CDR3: CASSLSSRFNEQYF. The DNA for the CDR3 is TGTGCCAGCAGCTTGTCTTCCCGGTTCAACGAGCAGTACTTC.

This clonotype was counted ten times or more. CDR3 loop: CSVGTGTLQYF. CDR3 nucleotide sequence: TGCAGCGTTGGGACAGGGACGTTGCAGTACTTC. The rearrangement uses TRBV29-1 and TRBJ2-7; 8 nucleotides line up with TRBD1. In germline, CDR1 is SQVTM, CDR2 ANQGSEA. CDR3 size: 11 residues. V lost 4 bases, J lost 9 bases, and 5 bases stayed unmatched.

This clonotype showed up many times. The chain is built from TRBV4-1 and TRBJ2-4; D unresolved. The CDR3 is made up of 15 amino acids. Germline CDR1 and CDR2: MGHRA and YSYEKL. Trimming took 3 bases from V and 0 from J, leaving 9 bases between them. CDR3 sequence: CASSQRTEAKNIQYF. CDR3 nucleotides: TGCGCCAGCAGCCAGCGGACCGAAGCCAAAAACATTCAGTACTTC.

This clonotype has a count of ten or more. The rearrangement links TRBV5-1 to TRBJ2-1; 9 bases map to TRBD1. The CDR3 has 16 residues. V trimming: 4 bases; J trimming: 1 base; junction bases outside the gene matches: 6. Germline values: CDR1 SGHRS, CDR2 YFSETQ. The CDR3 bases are TGCGCCAGCAGCCCATCGACAGGGGGGTCCTACAATGAGCAGTTCTTC. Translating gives CASSPSTGGSYNEQFF.